The 6 T cell receptor beta chains presented below share a single source sample, sequenced in a study of OX40 agonist ivuxolimab in advanced cancers. The data were produced by immunoSEQ multiplex PCR, yet TCRdb's version contains in-frame clones alone and is incomplete. The sample lists under 90,000 clones, around 83% occurring once. Specimen: CD4+ or CD8+ T cells sorted from blood, collected in a trial of the OX40 agonist ivuxolimab. Receptors were obtained from an adult with an advanced solid tumor such as melanoma, head and neck, liver or kidney cancer.

The chain couples TRBV14 to TRBJ2-5; 8 bases fit TRBD1. In germline, CDR1 is SGHDN, CDR2 FVKESK. This CDR3 is built from 14 residues. V was pared by 4 bases and J by 7 bases, with 8 bases of the junction left unmatched. The CDR3: CASSPDRAIGTQYF. In DNA form, the CDR3 reads TGTGCCAGCAGCCCGGACAGGGCTATCGGGACCCAGTACTTC.

This chain joins TRBV11-2 and TRBJ2-5, with 11 nucleotides matching TRBD2. CDR1 is SGHAT and CDR2 is FQNNGV in the germline V gene. The trim removed 5 bases at V and 2 bases at J, leaving 7 bases unmatched. The CDR3 covers 16 residues. The CDR3 DNA reads as TGTGCCAGCAGCCTTCTAGCGGGAGGACTTCAAGAGACCCAGTACTTC. Its protein is CASSLLAGGLQETQYF.

This chain joins TRBV18 and TRBJ2-1; 9 bases map to TRBD1. The V segment lost 3 bases and the J segment 5 bases; nucleotides outside the gene matches: 8. The V gene's germline CDR1 is KGHSH and CDR2 LQKENI. The CDR3 is 16 amino acids. In DNA, the CDR3 is TGTGCCAGCTCACCCCCGGGACAGGGCAAAAACAATGAGCAGTTCTTC. Encoded protein: CASSPPGQGKNNEQFF.

Only one count was recorded for this clone. As DNA, the CDR3 is TGCGCCAGCAGCTTGGCCGTAACAGGGGGTGAAGCTTTCTTT. Residues: CASSLAVTGGEAFF. The V gene is TRBV5-1, the J gene TRBJ1-1; 8 positions agree with TRBD1. Per the germline V gene, CDR1 is SGHRS and CDR2 is YFSETQ. V was clipped by 0 bases and J by 7 bases; unmatched bases: 5. The CDR3 is 14 amino acids.

There are a few counts of this clone. V and J are TRBV5-6 and TRBJ1-4; possible D gene TRBD1, 6 bases. Germline V lookup: CDR1 SGHDT, CDR2 YYEEEE. The CDR3 length is 14 residues. V lost 1 base and J 3 bases, leaving 7 bases between the germline ends. CDR3 in amino acids: CASSLPGANEKLFF. The CDR3 DNA is TGTGCCAGCAGCTTGCCAGGGGCTAATGAAAAACTGTTTTTT.

J is TRBJ1-2 and V is TRBV11-2, with a tentative D call TRBD1 (5 bases). CDR1 and CDR2 (germline): SGHAT, FQNNGV. This CDR3 contains 15 residues. V dropped 2 bases and J dropped 2 bases, with 12 bases sitting between them. In DNA form, the CDR3 reads TGTGCCAGCAGCTTAAGGGGCAGCGCAAACTATGGCTACACCTTC. This sequence encodes CASSLRGSANYGYTF.